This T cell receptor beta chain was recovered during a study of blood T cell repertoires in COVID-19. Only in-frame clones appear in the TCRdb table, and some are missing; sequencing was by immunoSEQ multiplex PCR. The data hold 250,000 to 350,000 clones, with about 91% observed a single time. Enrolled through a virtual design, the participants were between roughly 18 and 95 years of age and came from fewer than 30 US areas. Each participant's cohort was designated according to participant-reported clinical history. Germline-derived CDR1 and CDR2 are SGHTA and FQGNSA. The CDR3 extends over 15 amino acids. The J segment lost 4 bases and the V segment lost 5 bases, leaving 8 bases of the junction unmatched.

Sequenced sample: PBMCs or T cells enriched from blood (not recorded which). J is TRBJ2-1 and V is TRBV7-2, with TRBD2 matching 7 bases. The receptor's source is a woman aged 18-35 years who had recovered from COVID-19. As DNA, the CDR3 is TGTGCCAGCAGCGGGCGGGACTATGCATACAATGAGCAGTTCTTC. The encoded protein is CASSGRDYAYNEQFF.